The source of this T cell receptor (beta chain) is a study of human T cells and chemical hapten exposure (dated by TCRdb to about 2021). About the study as a whole: For sensitization, 2% DPC in acetone was applied to a roughly 2 cm by roughly 2 cm area of upper inner arm skin. Throughout the approximately 23-week study period, patients were also given weekly therapeutic DPC doses on the scalp. Patch testing was done on the upper back using Finn chambers containing 0.01% DPC, and results were scored after 6 days according to International Contact Dermatitis Research Group standards. Most of the patients in the cohort were female, and the cohort covered alopecia areata with under or over 50% scalp involvement, alopecia totalis and alopecia universalis. Libraries were pooled for sequencing, and per-sample TCR yields varied mainly because of small differences in library volumes within the pool. This study followed changes in the peripheral blood TCR repertoire in vivo during primary and secondary sensitization of alopecia patients to the hapten diphenylcyclopropenone (DPC). Patient blood was sampled pre-sensitization (week 0) and at 2, 6 and about 24 weeks after DPC sensitization. About 28 alopecia patients gave blood for TCR sequencing at one to four time points (pre-sensitization, 2, 6 and 24 weeks).

The time point label on this specimen signifies: patch test 2, 6 weeks after DPC sensitization. The treatment or condition label corresponds to: therapeutic diphenylcyclopropenone sensitization with weekly scalp DPC. At each patch-test visit, blood was drawn before the patch test was applied. Patients were eligible if aged 18 to 70, diagnosed with alopecia and judged suitable for DPC therapy, and pregnant patients were excluded. Unfractionated whole blood was collected in Tempus Blood RNA tubes, and total RNA was extracted from that blood. Unmatched junction bases come to 2, with V trimmed by 3 bases and J by 2 bases. According to the germline V gene, CDR1 reads SGHAT and CDR2 reads FQNNGV. From its cysteine to its phenylalanine, the CDR3 spans 14 amino acids. The kept DNA is CDR3 alone, 42 bases in frame from the first base. General conclusions and limits of the study: Repeated subsampling changed both the strength of the expansion versus patch-test correlation and the threshold at which that correlation became significant. Compared with pre-sensitization or healthy control sets, expanded TCRs formed significantly more large CDR3 similarity clusters, which is consistent with antigen-driven responses. The number of PT1 expanded TCRs positively correlated with patch test score, significant at thresholds 8, 16 and 32 but not 4. Because every patient had alopecia, a presumed autoimmune disease, the patients' immune response might differ from that of healthy individuals. DPC sensitization did not change the number of TCRs with a frequency above 1 in 1000, and there was no evidence of changes in global repertoire structure.

This clonotype has ten or more counts. Its recognized antigen is unknown. Qualities for individual bases were not recorded, and no much larger clone is one base off. The receptor library was made with RACE. Sequencing instrument: NextSeq 500. During library preparation, unique molecular identifiers were attached to individual cDNA molecules so that TCRs could be counted in a quantitative, reproducible way. From each blood RNA sample, both TCR alpha and TCR beta chains were sequenced. In the source study's methods: Samples had a median of about 90,000 TCRs, with a range from roughly 23,224 to 700,000. The Decombinator software suite was used to annotate V, J and CDR3 in the TCR reads. Every sample was subsampled to the same number of TCRs (28,000) for the PS versus PT1 abundance plots. TCRs were defined as expanded if absent before sensitization and observed at least eight times at the 2-week time point. TCRdb reanalyzed the raw reads on its own, using fastp at Q25 for trimming and MiXCR for clone calling, and kept in-frame beta chains. Identical CDR3 proteins give one entry, which carries the most common genes and DNA. TCRdb, not the original authors, processed these V and J calls. The sample table contains 350,000 to 400,000 distinct CDR3 sequences; only one count was recorded for around 6% of them. The ten largest make up about 5.6% of the sample.

The V and J segments used are TRBV11-2 and TRBJ2-7; 9 bases in the junction line up with TRBD1. This sequence originates from a woman between 18 and 29 years old with alopecia areata. Some clones in this sample may be carry-over from other donors' samples. The sample in question was whole blood, obtained in connection with sensitization to the hapten diphenylcyclopropenone (DPC). The DNA reads TGTGCCAGCAGCTTTGGGACAGGGCCCTACGAGCAGTACTTC. It encodes CASSFGTGPYEQYF.